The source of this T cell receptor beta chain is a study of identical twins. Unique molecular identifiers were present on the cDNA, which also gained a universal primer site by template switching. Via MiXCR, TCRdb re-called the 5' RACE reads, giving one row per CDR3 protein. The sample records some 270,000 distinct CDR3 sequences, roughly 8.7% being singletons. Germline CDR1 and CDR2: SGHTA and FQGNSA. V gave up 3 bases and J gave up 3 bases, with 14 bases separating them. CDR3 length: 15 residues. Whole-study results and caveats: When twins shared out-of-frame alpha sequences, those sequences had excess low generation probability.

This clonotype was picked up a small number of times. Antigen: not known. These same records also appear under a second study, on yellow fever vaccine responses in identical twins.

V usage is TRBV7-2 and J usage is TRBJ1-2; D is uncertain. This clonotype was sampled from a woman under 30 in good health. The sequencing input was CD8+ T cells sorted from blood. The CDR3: CASSFFNGQDYGYTF. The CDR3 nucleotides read TGTGCCAGCAGCTTTTTTAATGGCCAAGACTATGGCTACACCTTC.